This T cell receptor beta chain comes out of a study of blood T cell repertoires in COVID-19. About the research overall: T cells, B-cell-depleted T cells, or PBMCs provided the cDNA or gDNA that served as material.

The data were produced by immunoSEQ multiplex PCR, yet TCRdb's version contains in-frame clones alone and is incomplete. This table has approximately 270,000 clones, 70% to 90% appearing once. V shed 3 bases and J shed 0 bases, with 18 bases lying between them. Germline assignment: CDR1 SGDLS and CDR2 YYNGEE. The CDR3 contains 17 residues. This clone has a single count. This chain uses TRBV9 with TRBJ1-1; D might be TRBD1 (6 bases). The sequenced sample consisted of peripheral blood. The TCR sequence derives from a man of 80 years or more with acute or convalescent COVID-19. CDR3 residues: CASSEARTEGVNTEAFF. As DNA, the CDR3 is TGTGCCAGCAGCGAGGCGAGGACAGAGGGGGTGAACACTGAAGCTTTCTTT.